Following are 10 T cell receptor beta chains from one sample sequenced in a study of OX40 agonist ivuxolimab in advanced cancers. Here immunoSEQ multiplex PCR was the method, and the copy in TCRdb shows in-frame clones only, minus some. The data show around 71,000 clones, around 83% seen once. The sequences come from CD4+ or CD8+ T cells sorted from blood, collected in a trial of the OX40 agonist ivuxolimab. Receptor source: an adult with an advanced solid tumor such as melanoma, head and neck, liver or kidney cancer.

The chain uses TRBV6-6 and TRBJ1-2; D perhaps matches TRBD1 (5 bases). The CDR3 is 15 residues long. Per the germline V gene, CDR1 is MNHNY and CDR2 is SVGAGI (reference sequence). Between the trimmed V and J ends, which lost 6 bases and 4 bases, there was a span of 18 bases. CDR3 sequence (DNA): TGTGCCAGCAGCCGCGGGACCAGACCCTCCTATGGCTACACCTTC. It encodes CASSRGTRPSYGYTF.

As for this clone: Within the sample, other DNA sequences also encode this same CDR3. The gene calls are TRBV10-3 and TRBJ1-5; 7 nucleotides agree with TRBD1. Per germline, CDR1 ENHRY and CDR2 SYGVKD. V trimming: 4 bases; J trimming: 5 bases; junction bases outside the gene matches: 8. CDR3 length equals 15 residues. CDR3 DNA sequence: TGTGCCATCAGTGGTGGGACAGTCGATGATCAGCCCCAGCATTTT. As protein: CAISGGTVDDQPQHF.

The chain joins TRBV9 to TRBJ2-5, with D possibly TRBD1 on 7 matching bases. The ends were cut back, 0 bases at V and 2 bases at J, with 11 bases in the middle. This CDR3 comprises 15 residues. From germline, CDR1 is SGDLS and CDR2 YYNGEE. The CDR3 here is CASSVEAGQQETQYF. In DNA, the CDR3 is TGTGCCAGCAGCGTAGAGGCGGGACAGCAAGAGACCCAGTACTTC.

The rearrangement joins TRBV6-6 to TRBJ1-1, with D possibly TRBD1 on 6 matching bases. CDR1 and CDR2 (germline): MNHNY, SVGAGI (reference sequence). Deletions cut 0 bases from V and 10 bases from J, with 15 bases between. The CDR3 extends over 14 amino acids. CDR3 nucleotide sequence: TGTGCCAGCAGTTACTCAACAGGGCCCCGAGGAGCTTTCTTT. Its protein is CASSYSTGPRGAFF.

The chain is built from TRBV19 and TRBJ2-7, with D perhaps TRBD1 (5 bases). The V gene's germline CDR1 is LNHDA and CDR2 SQIVND (reference sequence). The CDR3 contains 14 residues. The ends were cut back, 7 bases at V and 4 bases at J, with 17 bases in the middle. CDR3: CASTPTSDNYEQYF. DNA for the CDR3: TGTGCCAGTACCCCGACCTCGGACAATTACGAGCAGTACTTC.

The chain employs TRBV21-1 and TRBJ2-2; the table calls TRBD1, which could not be checked here. TRBV21-1 is recorded as a pseudogene. This CDR3 is 17 amino acids long. The CDR3 here is CASSKGGGSPNTGELFF. Written as DNA, the CDR3 is TGTGCCAGCAGCAAAGGGGGCGGATCTCCCAACACCGGGGAGCTGTTTTTT.

The chain employs TRBV6-6 and TRBJ1-4, with a tentative D call TRBD1 (5 bases). The V gene's germline CDR1 is MNHNY and CDR2 SVGAGI (reference sequence). CDR3 length: 14 residues. V shed 7 bases and J shed 5 bases, with 14 bases lying between them. CDR3: CASNEGRLNEKLFF. For the CDR3, the DNA is TGTGCCAGCAACGAGGGACGTTTAAATGAAAAACTGTTTTTT.

The chain employs TRBV5-6 and TRBJ1-2; D not resolved. The CDR3 covers 15 residues. Germline CDR1 SGHDT, CDR2 YYEEEE. V gave up 4 bases and J gave up 2 bases, with 15 bases separating them. CDR3 in DNA: TGTGCCAGCAGCAACTCTTTGGCGGGGAACTATGGCTACACCTTC. Its protein product is CASSNSLAGNYGYTF.

The rearrangement joins TRBV7-9 to TRBJ1-2, with D unclear. This CDR3 comprises 13 residues. V lost 3 bases and J 4 bases, leaving 9 bases between the germline ends. The V gene's germline CDR1 is SEHNR and CDR2 FQNEAQ (reference sequence). The CDR3 is CASSLGLPYGYTF. As DNA, the CDR3 is TGTGCCAGCAGCTTGGGGTTGCCCTATGGCTACACCTTC.

Only a few counts were recorded for this clone. The rearrangement joins TRBV29-1 to TRBJ2-5; D perhaps matches TRBD1 (6 bases). CDR3 length: 12 residues. Germline V gene sequence: CDR1 SQVTM, CDR2 ANQGSEA. Deletions cut 6 bases from V and 4 bases from J, with 12 bases between. CDR3 sequence (DNA): TGCAGCGTCAATCAGGGGCCAGAGACCCAGTACTTC. Translating gives CSVNQGPETQYF.